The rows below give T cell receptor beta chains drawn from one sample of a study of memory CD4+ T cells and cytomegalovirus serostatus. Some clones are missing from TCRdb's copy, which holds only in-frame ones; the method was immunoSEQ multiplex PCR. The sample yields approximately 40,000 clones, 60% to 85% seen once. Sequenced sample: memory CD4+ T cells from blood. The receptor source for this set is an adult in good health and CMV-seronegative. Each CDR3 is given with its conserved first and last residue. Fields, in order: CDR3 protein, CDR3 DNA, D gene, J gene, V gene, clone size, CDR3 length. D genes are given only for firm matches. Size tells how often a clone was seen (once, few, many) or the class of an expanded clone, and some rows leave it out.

CDR3aa: CASSVEQARTDTQYF; CDR3nt: TGTGCCAGCAGCGTAGAACAGGCTAGGACAGATACGCAGTATTTT; d_gene: NA; j_gene: TRBJ2-3; v_gene: TRBV9; abundance: NA; len: 15
CDR3aa: CASTRGLNYGYTF; CDR3nt: TGTGCCAGCACCCGAGGGTTGAACTATGGCTACACCTTC; d_gene: NA; j_gene: TRBJ1-2; v_gene: TRBV6-5; abundance: NA; len: 13
CDR3aa: CASGSNSWNEQFF; CDR3nt: TGTGCCAGCGGCTCCAACTCTTGGAATGAGCAGTTCTTC; d_gene: NA; j_gene: TRBJ2-1; v_gene: TRBV6-1; abundance: NA; len: 13
CDR3aa: CASSSALASGGFDEQFF; CDR3nt: TGTGCCAGCAGCTCCGCCCTGGCTAGCGGGGGGTTCGATGAGCAGTTCTTC; d_gene: TRBD2; j_gene: TRBJ2-1; v_gene: TRBV11-2; abundance: once; len: 17
CDR3aa: CASSVPGPRNTEAFF; CDR3nt: TGTGCCAGCAGCGTTCCGGGACCGAGGAACACTGAAGCTTTCTTT; d_gene: NA; j_gene: TRBJ1-1; v_gene: TRBV9; abundance: NA; len: 15
CDR3aa: CASRERGQNTEAFF; CDR3nt: TGCGCCAGCAGAGAGAGGGGACAGAACACTGAAGCTTTCTTT; d_gene: NA; j_gene: TRBJ1-1; v_gene: TRBV5-1; abundance: few; len: 14
CDR3aa: CASSRTSGGAETQYF; CDR3nt: TGTGCCAGCAGCCGGACTAGCGGGGGGGCAGAGACCCAGTACTTC; d_gene: TRBD2; j_gene: TRBJ2-5; v_gene: TRBV4-2; abundance: NA; len: 15
CDR3aa: CASSRGPPTGGYGYTF; CDR3nt: TGTGCCAGCAGCCGCGGCCCTCCGACAGGGGGCTATGGCTACACCTTC; d_gene: TRBD1; j_gene: TRBJ1-2; v_gene: TRBV5-6; abundance: NA; len: 16
CDR3aa: CASSLGTGGVGTEAFF; CDR3nt: TGCGCCAGCAGCTTGGGGACAGGGGGCGTTGGCACTGAAGCTTTCTTT; d_gene: TRBD1; j_gene: TRBJ1-1; v_gene: TRBV5-1; abundance: few; len: 16
CDR3aa: CASIGERAGANVLTF; CDR3nt: TGTGCCAGCATCGGCGAGAGGGCTGGGGCCAACGTCCTGACTTTC; d_gene: NA; j_gene: TRBJ2-6; v_gene: TRBV11-2; abundance: NA; len: 15
CDR3aa: CASSSLDRPAKGTEAFF; CDR3nt: TGTGCCAGCAGCTCCTTGGACAGGCCAGCTAAGGGCACTGAAGCTTTCTTT; d_gene: TRBD1; j_gene: TRBJ1-1; v_gene: TRBV13; abundance: NA; len: 17
CDR3aa: CATIPRGGGSYNEQFF; CDR3nt: TGTGCCACCATCCCACGGGGCGGGGGTTCCTACAATGAGCAGTTCTTC; d_gene: TRBD2; j_gene: TRBJ2-1; v_gene: TRBV10-3; abundance: NA; len: 16
CDR3aa: CASVISGAFF; CDR3nt: TGCGCCAGCGTTATTTCCGGTGCTTTCTTT; d_gene: NA; j_gene: TRBJ1-1; v_gene: TRBV10-1; abundance: NA; len: 10
CDR3aa: CASSGTANYGYTF; CDR3nt: TGCGCCAGCAGCGGGACAGCCAACTATGGCTACACCTTC; d_gene: TRBD1; j_gene: TRBJ1-2; v_gene: TRBV5-1; abundance: once; len: 13
CDR3aa: CASSYSTGGRNTIYF; CDR3nt: TGTGCCAGCAGTTATTCAACAGGGGGGAGAAACACCATATATTTT; d_gene: TRBD1; j_gene: TRBJ1-3; v_gene: TRBV28; abundance: NA; len: 15
CDR3aa: CASSLYGTLHF; CDR3nt: TGTGCCAGCAGCTTGTACGGCACCCTCCACTTT; d_gene: NA; j_gene: TRBJ1-6; v_gene: TRBV5-8; abundance: NA; len: 11
CDR3aa: CASSGLRTGEQFF; CDR3nt: TGCGCCAGCAGTGGACTCAGGACCGGAGAGCAGTTCTTC; d_gene: NA; j_gene: TRBJ2-1; v_gene: TRBV10-1; abundance: NA; len: 13
CDR3aa: CASSVGPDSYNEKLFF; CDR3nt: TGCGCCAGCAGTGTAGGGCCGGACAGCTACAATGAAAAACTGTTTTTT; d_gene: NA; j_gene: TRBJ1-4; v_gene: TRBV10-2; abundance: NA; len: 16
CDR3aa: CASSQDYALAGQYF; CDR3nt: TGTGCCAGCAGCCAAGATTATGCTCTAGCGGGGCAGTACTTC; d_gene: TRBD2; j_gene: TRBJ2-7; v_gene: TRBV14; abundance: NA; len: 14
CDR3aa: CASSQAGPGWIPSMDTQYF; CDR3nt: TGTGCCAGCAGCCAGGCGGGCCCCGGGTGGATCCCGTCTATGGATACGCAGTATTTT; d_gene: NA; j_gene: TRBJ2-3; v_gene: TRBV7-3; abundance: few; len: 19
CDR3aa: CASSPRRGDQPQHF; CDR3nt: TGTGCCAGCTCACCTCGGAGGGGGGATCAGCCCCAGCATTTT; d_gene: NA; j_gene: TRBJ1-5; v_gene: TRBV18; abundance: NA; len: 14
CDR3aa: CASNRPGTTNTEAFF; CDR3nt: TGTGCCAGCAATCGTCCCGGGACTACTAACACTGAAGCTTTCTTT; d_gene: NA; j_gene: TRBJ1-1; v_gene: TRBV5-6; abundance: few; len: 15
CDR3aa: CASTLRGGYTF; CDR3nt: TGTGCCAGCACCCTCCGGGGTGGCTACACCTTC; d_gene: NA; j_gene: TRBJ1-2; v_gene: TRBV2; abundance: NA; len: 11
CDR3aa: CASSYGFGYTF; CDR3nt: TGTGCCAGCAGTTACGGGTTCGGCTACACCTTC; d_gene: NA; j_gene: TRBJ1-2; v_gene: TRBV6-5; abundance: NA; len: 11
CDR3aa: CAISTTGGGNTIYF; CDR3nt: TGTGCCATCAGTACTACAGGAGGTGGAAACACCATATATTTT; d_gene: NA; j_gene: TRBJ1-3; v_gene: TRBV10-3; abundance: NA; len: 14
CDR3aa: CASSPGDRGGANVLTF; CDR3nt: TGTGCCAGTAGTCCCGGGGACAGGGGTGGGGCCAACGTCCTGACTTTC; d_gene: TRBD1; j_gene: TRBJ2-6; v_gene: TRBV19; abundance: NA; len: 16
CDR3aa: CASKIGQGPNQPQHF; CDR3nt: TGTGCCAGCAAGATCGGACAGGGCCCCAATCAGCCCCAGCATTTT; d_gene: TRBD1; j_gene: TRBJ1-5; v_gene: TRBV27; abundance: medium-sized; len: 15
CDR3aa: CASFSGQGTYGYTF; CDR3nt: TGTGCCAGCTTTTCGGGACAGGGGACCTATGGCTACACCTTC; d_gene: TRBD1; j_gene: TRBJ1-2; v_gene: TRBV5-6; abundance: NA; len: 14
CDR3aa: CASSLGGTGSNQPQHF; CDR3nt: TGTGCCAGCAGCTTGGGCGGGACAGGGTCCAATCAGCCCCAGCATTTT; d_gene: TRBD1; j_gene: TRBJ1-5; v_gene: TRBV5-6; abundance: NA; len: 16
CDR3aa: CASSQVDMGLVTGELFF; CDR3nt: TGCGCCAGCAGCCAAGTAGATATGGGACTAGTAACCGGGGAGCTGTTTTTT; d_gene: TRBD2; j_gene: TRBJ2-2; v_gene: TRBV4-1; abundance: NA; len: 17
CDR3aa: CASNGQGSYEQYF; CDR3nt: TGTGCCAGCAACGGACAGGGGTCCTACGAGCAGTACTTC; d_gene: TRBD1; j_gene: TRBJ2-7; v_gene: TRBV27; abundance: NA; len: 13
CDR3aa: CASSTPGFSYEQYF; CDR3nt: TGTGCCAGCAGCACTCCGGGGTTCTCCTACGAGCAGTACTTC; d_gene: NA; j_gene: TRBJ2-7; v_gene: TRBV5-6; abundance: once; len: 14
CDR3aa: CASSVATGSGNTIYF; CDR3nt: TGCGCCAGCAGCGTAGCCACAGGGTCTGGAAACACCATATATTTT; d_gene: NA; j_gene: TRBJ1-3; v_gene: TRBV5-1; abundance: NA; len: 15
CDR3aa: CASSFYPTDSSYNSPLHF; CDR3nt: TGCGCCAGCAGCTTTTACCCGACAGACAGCTCCTATAATTCACCCCTCCACTTT; d_gene: NA; j_gene: TRBJ1-6; v_gene: TRBV5-1; abundance: NA; len: 18
CDR3aa: CASSSRNTGELFF; CDR3nt: TGTGCCAGCAGTTCACGGAACACCGGGGAGCTGTTTTTT; d_gene: NA; j_gene: TRBJ2-2; v_gene: TRBV25-1; abundance: NA; len: 13
CDR3aa: CASSGKLASSSYNEQFF; CDR3nt: TGTGCCAGCAGTGGTAAACTAGCGTCGAGCTCCTACAATGAGCAGTTCTTC; d_gene: TRBD2; j_gene: TRBJ2-1; v_gene: TRBV6-1; abundance: once; len: 17
CDR3aa: CASRFAETHTGELFF; CDR3nt: TGTGCCAGCAGGTTTGCAGAAACGCACACCGGGGAGCTGTTTTTT; d_gene: NA; j_gene: TRBJ2-2; v_gene: TRBV11-2; abundance: once; len: 15
CDR3aa: CASSQLLGTSANTGELFF; CDR3nt: TGCGCCAGCAGCCAACTCTTGGGGACTAGCGCGAACACCGGGGAGCTGTTTTTT; d_gene: TRBD2; j_gene: TRBJ2-2; v_gene: TRBV4-1; abundance: NA; len: 18
CDR3aa: CSVGQGADYGYTF; CDR3nt: TGCAGCGTCGGACAGGGGGCCGACTATGGCTACACCTTC; d_gene: TRBD1; j_gene: TRBJ1-2; v_gene: TRBV29-1; abundance: NA; len: 13
CDR3aa: CASWGQGPTDTQYF; CDR3nt: TGTGCCAGCTGGGGACAGGGACCCACAGATACGCAGTATTTT; d_gene: TRBD1; j_gene: TRBJ2-3; v_gene: TRBV2; abundance: NA; len: 14
CDR3aa: CASSLGAGINTIYF; CDR3nt: TGTGCCAGCAGCTTAGGGGCCGGGATTAACACCATATATTTT; d_gene: NA; j_gene: TRBJ1-3; v_gene: TRBV7-9; abundance: NA; len: 14
CDR3aa: CASSQVWGARTEAFF; CDR3nt: TGCGCCAGCAGCCAAGTTTGGGGGGCGCGCACTGAAGCTTTCTTT; d_gene: NA; j_gene: TRBJ1-1; v_gene: TRBV4-1; abundance: NA; len: 15
CDR3aa: CASSPEGQGGMYEQYF; CDR3nt: TGCGCCAGCAGCCCCGAAGGGCAGGGTGGAATGTACGAGCAGTACTTC; d_gene: NA; j_gene: TRBJ2-7; v_gene: TRBV5-1; abundance: NA; len: 16